The 21 T cell receptor beta chains below all came from one sample that was sequenced in a study of long-term antiretroviral therapy in people with HIV. The immunoSEQ assay was v3.0, run at survey level. Libraries were prepared by immunoSEQ multiplex PCR; TCRdb keeps only in-frame clonotypes and omits some of them. The sample has roughly 30,000 clones, nearly 95% seen once. The sample was unsorted PBMCs, taken almost 6.7 years after starting antiretroviral therapy. The receptor set was obtained from a woman aged 40 to 50 with HIV.

This chain uses TRBV10-3 with TRBJ1-5; 12 positions match TRBD1. CDR3 length: 17 residues. The V gene's germline CDR1 is ENHRY and CDR2 SYGVKD. V was clipped by 1 base and J by 6 bases; unmatched bases: 7. The CDR3 loop reads CAISEFTGTGGGQPQHF. In nucleotides, the CDR3 is TGTGCCATCAGTGAGTTTACCGGGACAGGGGGCGGTCAGCCCCAGCATTTT.

V gene TRBV6-4 combines with J gene TRBJ1-1, with 8 bases lining up with TRBD1. This CDR3 has 14 residues. V dropped 3 bases and J dropped 4; count of bases not matched to a gene: 4. Looked up from germline, CDR1 is MRHNA and CDR2 is SNTAGT. The CDR3 protein is CASSDTDRGTEAFF. CDR3 nucleotide sequence: TGTGCCAGCAGTGATACCGACAGGGGCACTGAAGCTTTCTTT.

The CDR3 protein is CASSQGRVVTEAFF. In nucleotides, the CDR3 is TGTGCCAGCAGCCAGGGCAGGGTGGTCACTGAAGCTTTCTTT. The chain combines TRBV7-2 with TRBJ1-1, with a weak D call TRBD1 (5 bases). Germline CDR1 is SGHTA and CDR2 is FQGNSA. The CDR3 covers 14 residues. The V end was cut by 5 bases, the J end by 4 bases, with 14 bases between.

V usage is TRBV2 and J usage is TRBJ1-1, with D hard to call. V was clipped by 3 bases and J by 6 bases, with 5 bases between them. This CDR3 comprises 11 residues. Germline CDR1 and CDR2: SNHLY and FYNNEI. The CDR3 region is CASSEQAEAFF. The CDR3 nucleotides read TGTGCCAGCAGTGAGCAGGCTGAAGCTTTCTTT.

Points on this clone: A read error may produce the germline difference seen at one junction end. The chain uses TRBV6-5 and TRBJ1-5; D gene unclear. The CDR3 spans 14 residues. Per germline, CDR1 MNHEY and CDR2 SVGAGI. DNA of the CDR3: TGTGCCATCAGTGACTCTCAGGGCAATCAGCCCCAGCATTTT. Residues: CAISDSQGNQPQHF.

The gene calls are TRBV11-3 and TRBJ1-1; D gene uncertain. The germline V and J ends were trimmed by 4 bases and 1 base, with 7 bases remaining between them. The CDR3 covers 13 residues. Germline V gene data show CDR1 as SGHNT and CDR2 as YENEEA. The CDR3 coding sequence is TGTGCCAGCAGCTCGACGGGGAACACTGAAGCTTTCTTT. Translated: CASSSTGNTEAFF.

This clone was picked up one time. V gene TRBV7-9 combines with J gene TRBJ1-2; TRBD1 matches 11 bases. V lost 4 bases, J lost 4 bases, and 5 bases stayed unmatched. The CDR3 spans 15 residues. The germline CDR1 and CDR2 sequences are SEHNR and FQNEAQ (reference sequence). The CDR3 DNA is TGTGCCAGCAGCTCCAGCGGGACAGGGGGCTATGGCTACACCTTC. This codes for CASSSSGTGGYGYTF.

As DNA, the CDR3 is TGTGCCAGCAGCCCTCGACAGCTTACTACTGGGGCCAACGTCCTGACTTTC. It specifies CASSPRQLTTGANVLTF. V is TRBV7-3 and J is TRBJ2-6, with a weak D call TRBD1 (5 bases). V lost 5 bases to trimming and J lost 2 bases, with 16 bases between them. Germline CDR1 SGHTA, CDR2 FQGTGA. CDR3 length: 17 residues.

J is TRBJ1-6 and V is TRBV10-3; D is perhaps TRBD1 (6 bases). The germline V and J ends were trimmed by 2 bases and 7 bases, with 12 bases remaining between them. The CDR3 consists of 15 residues. CDR1 and CDR2 from the germline V gene are ENHRY and SYGVKD. The CDR3 nucleotides are TGTGCCATCAGTGAGCCAGGGGACAACAATTCACCCCTCCACTTT. Translated: CAISEPGDNNSPLHF.

The chain is built from TRBV5-1 and TRBJ2-3; D is ambiguous. Trimming stripped 4 bases from V and 1 base from J, with 7 bases between. The CDR3 is 13 amino acids. Germline CDR1 reads SGHRS; CDR2 reads YFSETQ. CDR3 bases: TGCGCCAGCAGCGACCCAGGCACAGATACGCAGTATTTT. It specifies CASSDPGTDTQYF.

This clone has more than one count but fewer than ten. The chain uses TRBV6-5 and TRBJ1-6; D call uncertain. The germline V gene has CDR1 MNHEY and CDR2 SVGAGI. The CDR3 consists of 13 residues. The V end was cut by 6 bases, the J end by 5 bases, with 8 bases between. The CDR3 protein is CASRGRNNSPLHF. The CDR3 DNA is TGTGCCAGCAGAGGCAGGAATAATTCACCCCTCCACTTT.

The chain links TRBV4-1 to TRBJ2-3; D not certain. Trimming shortened V by 3 bases and J by 4 bases, and 8 bases separated the two germline ends. This CDR3 is built from 13 residues. CDR1 and CDR2 (germline): MGHRA, YSYEKL. CDR3 nucleotide sequence: TGCGCCAGCAGCCAGAGCCCGGCAGATACGCAGTATTTT. Translating gives CASSQSPADTQYF.

The CDR3 DNA follows: TGTGCCAGCAGCCCCGCGGGGGGGTCTGGCTACACCTTC. Residues: CASSPAGGSGYTF. The chain employs TRBV7-8 and TRBJ1-2; D perhaps matches TRBD1 (5 bases). The CDR3 is 13 residues long. The germline V gene encodes CDR1 SGHVS and CDR2 FQNEAQ. Trimming stripped 5 bases from V and 7 bases from J, with 14 bases between.

This chain links TRBV5-1 with TRBJ2-5, with TRBD2 matching over 13 bases. V was pared by 3 bases and J by 6 bases, with 8 bases of the junction left unmatched. There are 16 residues in the CDR3. Germline CDR1 is SGHRS and CDR2 is YFSETQ. The CDR3 nucleotides read TGCGCCAGCAGCTACACGGGACTAGCGGGGAGGAAGACCCAGTACTTC. Translating gives CASSYTGLAGRKTQYF. The full variable domain, its missing parts supplied by reference TRBV5-1 and TRBJ2-5, is KAGVTQTPRYLIKTRGQQVTLSCSPISGHRSVSWYQQTPGQGLQFLFEYFSETQRNKGNFPGRFSGRQFSNSRSEMNVSTLELGDSALYLCASSYTGLAGRKTQYFGPGTRLLVL.

The genes are TRBV10-3 and TRBJ1-2; 11 nucleotides match TRBD1. Germline CDR1 is ENHRY and CDR2 is SYGVKD. This CDR3 comprises 17 residues. Germline trimming cut 4 bases from V and 2 bases from J; bases unmatched to any gene: 9. The CDR3 nucleotides are TGTGCCATCAGTGGGGGACAGGGGGAAGGAGCCAACTATGGCTACACCTTC. This encodes CAISGGQGEGANYGYTF.

This clone was observed once. The rearrangement joins TRBV7-2 to TRBJ2-3; D possibly corresponds to TRBD2 (5 bases). Trimming took off 0 bases at V and 6 bases at J, with 10 bases between the two ends. The germline V gene encodes CDR1 SGHTA and CDR2 FQGNSA. This CDR3 spans 14 amino acids. The CDR3 coding sequence is TGTGCCAGCAGCTTAGCGCGAGCGGTGGATACGCAGTATTTT. Amino acids: CASSLARAVDTQYF. Filled out from reference TRBV7-2 and TRBJ2-3, the complete variable domain reads GAGVSQSPSNKVTEKGKDVELRCDPISGHTALYWYRQSLGQGLEFLIYFQGNSAPDKSGLPSDRFSAERTGGSVSTLTIQRTQQEDSAVYLCASSLARAVDTQYFGPGTRLTVL.

V gene TRBV13 combines with J gene TRBJ2-3; a possible D gene is TRBD2 (5 bases). There are 15 residues in the CDR3. Germline CDR1 reads PRHDT; CDR2 reads FYEKMQ (reference sequence). The ends were cut back, 2 bases at V and 2 bases at J, with 11 bases in the middle. The CDR3 is CASSLRSGFTDTQYF. CDR3 in DNA: TGTGCCAGCAGCTTACGATCGGGATTCACAGATACGCAGTATTTT.

The V call is TRBV4-1, the J call TRBJ1-2; a weak D match, TRBD1 (6 bases). CDR3 length: 13 amino acids. Trimming left V 3 bases short and J 8 bases short, with 13 bases between. Germline V CDR1 and CDR2: MGHRA, YSYEKL. Here the CDR3 reads CASSHQNREGYTF. The CDR3 coding sequence is TGCGCCAGCAGCCACCAAAACAGGGAAGGCTACACCTTC.

V and J are TRBV10-1 and TRBJ2-1; TRBD2 matches at 9 bases. Germline CDR1 and CDR2: WNHNN and SYGVQD (reference sequence). V was clipped by 3 bases and J by 0 bases; unmatched bases: 3. The CDR3 sequence is 16 residues long. Here the CDR3 reads CASSEPSGASYNEQFF. CDR3 DNA: TGCGCCAGCAGTGAACCTAGCGGGGCCTCCTACAATGAGCAGTTCTTC.

V and J are TRBV5-8 and TRBJ2-3; 9 bases are shared with TRBD2. Germline lookup yields CDR1 SGHTS and CDR2 YDEGEE. CDR3 size: 15 residues. V lost 1 base and J lost 3; bases outside the gene matches: 3. CDR3 sequence: CASSLWSGGTDTQYF. The CDR3 DNA reads as TGTGCCAGCAGCTTGTGGAGCGGGGGGACAGATACGCAGTATTTT.

This chain joins TRBV7-8 and TRBJ2-4; TRBD2 matches at 7 bases. The CDR3 is 15 residues long. The germline V gene has CDR1 SGHVS and CDR2 FQNEAQ. V lost 5 bases and J lost 2; bases outside the gene matches: 6. CDR3 loop: CASSPRGGPKNIQYF. CDR3 DNA: TGTGCCAGCAGCCCCCGGGGAGGGCCCAAAAACATTCAGTACTTC.